Shown below are 18 T cell receptor beta chains from a single sample sequenced in a study of blood T cells in healthy people across ages. A second 7 to 11 cycle PCR used barcoded and J-beta primers. TCRdb reprocessed the 5' RACE reads with MiXCR, giving one entry per CDR3 protein. The sample yields approximately 730,000 distinct CDR3 sequences, about 53% seen once. The sequenced material came from blood. These receptors all come from a man aged 80 or over in good health.

This clonotype appeared a few times. V is TRBV29-1 and J is TRBJ2-7; D possibly corresponds to TRBD2 (6 bases). TRBJ2-5 matches the DNA end more closely, so the J call is doubtful. Germline assignment: CDR1 SQVTM and CDR2 ANQGSEA. The CDR3 has 13 amino acids. The CDR3 sequence is CSVQTGLRGTQYF. The CDR3 coding sequence is TGCAGCGTCCAGACGGGACTCCGGGGGACCCAGTACTTC.

The rearrangement joins TRBV12-3 or TRBV12-4 to TRBJ1-1; D is undetermined. V was shortened by 6 bases and J by 11 bases, with 13 bases between the two germline ends. CDR3 size: 11 residues. Here the CDR3 reads CASRGTLVAFF. For the CDR3, the DNA is TGTGCCAGCAGGGGTACCCTGGTGGCTTTCTTT.

The rearrangement joins TRBV5-1 to TRBJ2-5; TRBD1 aligns across 9 bases. The CDR3 loop spans 16 amino acids. J gave up 4 bases and V 5 bases, and 12 bases lay outside the gene matches. Germline lookup yields CDR1 SGHRS and CDR2 YFSETQ. The CDR3 reads CASSPTGGNTRETQYF. The CDR3 DNA follows: TGCGCCAGCAGTCCAACAGGGGGCAATACACGAGAGACCCAGTACTTC.

The DNA of the CDR3 is TGTGCCAGCAGTGAAGCGCCGGGACCCTATGGCTACACCTTC. Its protein product is CASSEAPGPYGYTF. This rearrangement joins TRBV6-1 to TRBJ1-2; TRBD1 might be the D (5 bases). Looked up from germline, CDR1 is MNHNS and CDR2 is SASEGT. V lost 0 bases, J lost 4 bases, and 9 bases lay in between. The CDR3 consists of 14 residues.

The rearrangement joins TRBV11-1 to TRBJ2-3, with D possibly matching TRBD2 (5 bases). Deletions cut 5 bases from V and 2 bases from J, with 11 bases between. Germline V gives CDR1 SGHAT, CDR2 FQDESV (reference sequence). The CDR3 runs 14 residues. CDR3 in amino acids: CASSEERITDTQYF. Here the CDR3 DNA reads TGTGCCAGCAGCGAGGAGCGGATCACAGATACGCAGTATTTT.

The J gene is TRBJ2-1, the V gene TRBV14, with D perhaps matching TRBD2 (6 bases). Germline lookup yields CDR1 SGHDN and CDR2 FVKESK. V gave up 1 base and J gave up 2 bases, with 18 bases separating them. The CDR3 has 18 residues. The chain's CDR3 is CASSQVQWLAQTYNEQFF. CDR3 DNA: TGTGCCAGCAGCCAAGTCCAATGGCTAGCGCAAACCTACAATGAGCAGTTCTTC.

A word on this clonotype: Sequence at one end of the junction differs from germline and may be a read error. This chain joins TRBV5-1 and TRBJ2-5; 8 positions agree with TRBD1. The CDR3 covers 17 residues. CDR1 is SGHRS and CDR2 is YFSETQ in the germline V gene. As DNA, the CDR3 is TGCGCCAGCCGCTTGGCGACAGGGGCCCGGATCCAAGAGACCCAGTACTTC. Its protein product is CASRLATGARIQETQYF.

The chain recombines TRBV6-5 with TRBJ2-5, with D possibly being TRBD2 (5 bases). With 7 bases removed from V and 3 bases from J, the gap between germline ends came to 15 bases. The CDR3 totals 14 residues. The V gene's germline CDR1 is MNHEY and CDR2 SVGAGI. CDR3 bases: TGTGCCAGCACCCGGTCGGTGGGAGAAGAGACCCAGTACTTC. It encodes CASTRSVGEETQYF.

The chain couples TRBV6-4 to TRBJ1-5; D gene ambiguous. V lost 8 bases and J lost 9, with 11 bases in between. Germline CDR1 reads MRHNA; CDR2 reads SNTAGT. The CDR3 totals 11 residues. The CDR3 loop reads CASPSDRPQHF. CDR3 nucleotides: TGTGCCAGCCCTTCTGATCGGCCCCAGCATTTT.

The gene calls are TRBV20-1 and TRBJ2-1; D perhaps matches TRBD2 (7 bases). Trimming removed 6 bases from V and 14 bases from J, with 20 bases in between. The CDR3 is made up of 12 amino acids. The germline V gene encodes CDR1 DFQATT and CDR2 SNEGSKA (reference sequence). The CDR3, as DNA: TGCAGTGCCTCCGGGGGGCGGTGGTTGGAGTTCTTC. Translated: CSASGGRWLEFF.

This chain connects TRBV9 to TRBJ2-1; 8 nucleotides match TRBD1. With V trimmed by 0 bases and J by 9 bases, 5 bases remained unmatched. This CDR3 is 14 amino acids long. The germline gives CDR1 SGDLS, CDR2 YYNGEE. The CDR3 is CASSVGQGAGEQFF. The CDR3 DNA sequence: TGTGCCAGCAGCGTAGGGCAGGGGGCAGGTGAGCAGTTCTTC.

The chain carries TRBV4-1 and TRBJ2-1; 8 positions match TRBD2. The V and J ends lost 4 bases and 7 bases, in that order; junction bases with no gene match: 15. Germline assignment: CDR1 MGHRA and CDR2 YSYEKL. This CDR3 region has 17 residues. CDR3 loop: CASSRRDSGGLSNEQFF. The CDR3 bases are TGCGCCAGCAGCCGGAGGGACTCGGGAGGGCTATCGAATGAGCAGTTCTTC.

This clonotype was counted between two and nine times. V and J are TRBV18 and TRBJ1-1, with no clear D. Germline V lookup: CDR1 KGHSH, CDR2 LQKENI. CDR3 length: 14 residues. Trimming cost V 3 bases and J 1 base, with 9 bases left between them. CDR3 residues: CASSPSPANTEAFF. In DNA form, the CDR3 reads TGTGCCAGCTCACCCTCCCCGGCGAACACTGAAGCTTTCTTT. The variable domain in full, completed from reference TRBV18 and TRBJ1-1, reads NAGVMQNPRHLVRRRGQEARLRCSPMKGHSHVYWYRQLPEEGLKFMVYLQKENIIDESGMPKERFSAEFPKEGPSILRIQQVVRGDSAAYFCASSPSPANTEAFFGQGTRLTVV.

This clonotype was counted only a few times. The chain uses TRBV9 and TRBJ1-4; 8 bases are a match to TRBD1. This CDR3 is 15 amino acids long. The junction had 7 bases not matched to a gene; V was cut back by 1 base and J by 8 bases. Germline CDR1 reads SGDLS; CDR2 reads YYNGEE. For the CDR3, the DNA is TGTGCCAGCAGCGTAAGAGGGACAGGCGTCGAAAAACTGTTTTTT. Protein: CASSVRGTGVEKLFF.

This clonotype was counted between two and nine times. The J gene is TRBJ2-7, the V gene TRBV6-1; TRBD2 is a possible D gene (5 bases). Germline V gene sequence: CDR1 MNHNS, CDR2 SASEGT. Trimming removed 6 bases from V and 3 bases from J, with 9 bases in between. CDR3 length: 12 amino acids. CDR3 bases: TGTGCCAGCAGGGACTCGCTCTACGAGCAGTACTTC. Its protein product is CASRDSLYEQYF.

This rearrangement joins TRBV29-1 to TRBJ2-7, with 10 bases identical to TRBD1. J was trimmed by 5 bases and V by 4 bases; bases with no gene match: 5. The CDR3 is 13 amino acids. The germline gives CDR1 SQVTM, CDR2 ANQGSEA. CDR3 sequence (DNA): TGCAGCGTTGTGGGACAGGGGAATGACGAGCAGTACTTC. Its translation: CSVVGQGNDEQYF.

V is TRBV9 and J is TRBJ2-5; 7 nucleotides agree with TRBD2. Germline V gives CDR1 SGDLS, CDR2 YYNGEE. V trimming: 0 bases; J trimming: 2 bases; junction bases outside the gene matches: 4. The CDR3 loop spans 15 amino acids. The CDR3 nucleotides are TGTGCCAGCAGCGTAGTGGCTAGCGGACAAGAGACCCAGTACTTC. Encoded protein: CASSVVASGQETQYF.

The table lists this clonotype with a few counts. The rearrangement links TRBV9 to TRBJ2-5; 8 bases align to TRBD1. Trimming took 0 bases from V and 1 from J; bases not matched to a gene: 5. The length of the CDR3 is 16 residues. Germline CDR1 reads SGDLS; CDR2 reads YYNGEE. CDR3 bases: TGTGCCAGCAGCGTAGCGGGACAGGCATTCCAAGAGACCCAGTACTTC. Encoded protein: CASSVAGQAFQETQYF.